The rows below give T cell receptor beta chains drawn from one sample of a study of T cell responses to AZD1222 COVID-19 vaccine. The table came from immunoSEQ multiplex PCR; TCRdb's copy has only in-frame clones and leaves some out. The sample shows around 200,000 clones, just over 90% of them seen only once. The sample in question was peripheral blood, obtained on day 0 of AZD1222 vaccination. These receptors all come from an adult in good health. The conserved cysteine and the conserved F or W are not part of the CDR3 here. Fields, in order: CDR3 protein, V gene.

ASSFQGLASNEQF	TRBV5-1
ASSPRPATGELF	TRBV27
ASSLGRTGEGTEAF	TRBV7-9
ASSSVVRTGTSTDTQY	TRBV7-6
ASSVGQGMTSYNEQF	TRBV9
ASSEATGRAYGYT	TRBV2
ASTYSGGGNTEAF	TRBV4-1
ASRSSGGQNTGELF	TRBV4-1
ASSVITGGNTEAF	TRBV27
ASRLGTVSYEQY	TRBV5-1
ASSVHSSGASSYNSPLH	TRBV27
ASSSGRATYEQY	TRBV18
ASSLRKWKDTEAF	TRBV5-6
ASSQHPTGNTIY	TRBV4-1
SASPGGAPGGYT	TRBV20-1
ASSPATAGSYEQY	TRBV4-1
ASSPDAVNSPLH	TRBV18
AWSMRQTNEKLF	TRBV30
ASSFGSGSGGSQPQH	TRBV7-9
ASSHDMNTEAF	TRBV6-5
ALTPRVPTEAF	TRBV27
ASSFSGANEQF	TRBV11-2
ASSPGTGGQAF	TRBV3-1/TRBV3-2
ASSYSLVGEQF	TRBV6-5
ASSSDRGMEF	TRBV12-3/TRBV12-4
ASSYTWAISGNTIY	TRBV6-5
SASWAHSYNSPLH	TRBV20-1
ASSQVLSSLAGVKPNTYEQY	TRBV14
AITDQFYNEQF	TRBV12-3/TRBV12-4
ATSGGESYNEQF	TRBV10-1
ATSVDRGYYNEQF	TRBV24-1
ASSQLQGGNTIY	TRBV4-1
ASSEGQWDEKLF	TRBV9
ASSSRVGEGYGYT	TRBV5-5
ASSYSRDPGSPPLH	TRBV6-5
SVAETLFGYEQY	TRBV29-1
ASSRQSNQPQH	TRBV6-5
ASSQNPYSSYEQY	TRBV14
ASSGAYEQY	TRBV6-6
ASSLEGGITDTQY	TRBV5-1
ASSVNLPGELF	TRBV9
ASNDRQPYGYT	TRBV6-6
ASSQDTRGLFGYT	TRBV14